This record concerns one T cell receptor (beta chain) sequence. One end of the junction varies from germline; a read error may be responsible. These data come from a study of blood T cells in healthy people across ages. Overall study context: About one barcoded beta molecule per two T cells came from capture by template switching.

The CDR3 spans 14 residues. Germline V gene data show CDR1 as ENHRY and CDR2 as SYGVKD. Primed by a sample-barcoded 5' primer and a J-beta primer mix, a second PCR proceeded for about 6 to 12 cycles. TCRdb analysed the 5' RACE reads with MiXCR anew, one entry per CDR3 protein. The sample has around 1,900,000 distinct CDR3 sequences; roughly 43% are singletons. The specimen sequenced was blood. This receptor was taken from a human donor in good health. The chain employs TRBV10-3 and TRBJ1-2, with TRBD1 identical over 7 bases. The CDR3 DNA is TGTGCCGTCAGTGGTTTGGACAGGACCCATGGCTACACCTTC. This codes for CAVSGLDRTHGYTF.